Listed here are 32 T cell receptor beta chains from one sample, sequenced in a study of T cell repertoires in cytomegalovirus infection. TCRdb processed the reads anew with MiXCR; each CDR3 protein has one entry. The data show 900,000 to 950,000 distinct CDR3 sequences, around 29% seen once. No antigen is known for these receptors. The sample was cultured CD8+ T cells from PBMCs, taken from culture after CMV antigen stimulation. Every receptor here comes from a human donor in good health (CMV status not recorded). Some clones in this sample may be carry-over from other donors' samples.

The rearrangement joins TRBV6-1 to TRBJ2-7; 9 nucleotides match TRBD1. The CDR3 runs to 17 residues. CDR1 and CDR2 from the germline V gene are MNHNS and SASEGT. V was clipped by 0 bases and J by 6 bases; unmatched bases: 12. For the CDR3, the DNA is TGTGCCAGCAGTGAAGCGCAATTGGACAGGGGATTTGGCGAGCAGTACTTC. Protein: CASSEAQLDRGFGEQYF.

This clonotype was observed many times. The chain links TRBV6-2 or TRBV6-3 to TRBJ1-4, with D possibly being TRBD1 (6 bases). V lost 2 bases and J 0 bases, leaving 16 bases between the germline ends. The CDR3 has 18 amino acids. Germline CDR1 reads MNHEY; CDR2 reads SVGEGT. CDR3 region: CASSYPTGYFSTNEKLFF. CDR3 nucleotides: TGTGCCAGCAGTTACCCGACAGGATACTTTTCAACTAATGAAAAACTGTTTTTT.

This clonotype has a handful of counts. The junction differs from germline at one of its ends, possibly a read error. This chain connects TRBV7-7 to TRBJ2-1; 7 nucleotides match TRBD1. Germline V CDR1 and CDR2: SSHAT, FNYEAQ (reference sequence). CDR3 length equals 15 residues. CDR3 coding DNA: TGTGCTAGCAGCTTACGGGACAGTGCCTACAATGAGCAGTTCTTC. Protein sequence: CASSLRDSAYNEQFF. The whole variable domain, filled in from reference TRBV7-7 and TRBJ2-1, reads GAGVSQSPRYKVTKRGQDVTLRCDPISSHATLYWYQQALGQGPEFLTYFNYEAQPDKSGLPSDRFSAERPEGSISTLTIQRTEQRDSAMYRCASSLRDSAYNEQFFGPGTRLTVL.

The chain carries TRBV20-1 and TRBJ2-1; D not resolved. Germline CDR1 reads DFQATT; CDR2 reads SNEGSKA (reference sequence). The CDR3 totals 17 residues. Trimming left V 1 base short and J 2 bases short, with 18 bases between. The CDR3 loop is CSARGPLVRGPYNEQFF. CDR3 bases: TGCAGTGCTAGAGGCCCCCTTGTCAGAGGCCCCTACAATGAGCAGTTCTTC.

This clonotype came up a few times. This rearrangement joins TRBV4-1 to TRBJ1-1; D is possibly TRBD1 (6 bases). Germline assignment: CDR1 MGHRA and CDR2 YSYEKL. Trimming shortened V by 0 bases and J by 0 bases, and 11 bases separated the two germline ends. The CDR3 length is 16 residues. In DNA, the CDR3 is TGCGCCAGCAGCCAAGACCCAGGGGATTTGAACACTGAAGCTTTCTTT. Its protein product is CASSQDPGDLNTEAFF.

On this clonotype: The conserved phenylalanine or tryptophan is not found at the CDR3 terminus, so this likely reflects a read error. The rearrangement uses TRBV7-9 and TRBJ2-3; the D gene is possibly TRBD2 (5 bases). Germline assignment: CDR1 SEHNR and CDR2 FQNEAQ (reference sequence). V gave up 2 bases and J gave up 0 bases, with 9 bases separating them. The CDR3 consists of 15 residues. The CDR3 nucleotides are TGTGCCAGCAGCTTATGGGAGAACAGCACAGATACGCAGTATCTT. It translates to CASSLWENSTDTQYL.

This clonotype came up a few times. The V call is TRBV29-1, the J call TRBJ1-2; no clear D gene. CDR1 and CDR2 (germline): SQVTM, ANQGSEA. CDR3 size: 11 residues. V lost 4 bases and J 8 bases, leaving 11 bases between the germline ends. CDR3 DNA: TGCAGCGTTGGCCCCGAGGGCGGCTACACCTTC. Its translation: CSVGPEGGYTF.

This clonotype was detected a few times. V is TRBV7-2 and J is TRBJ2-1, with D perhaps TRBD2 (5 bases). CDR1 is SGHTA, CDR2 FQGNSA, per germline. CDR3 size: 15 residues. V was clipped by 0 bases and J by 4 bases, with 10 bases between them. The CDR3 sequence is CASSLAPAGYNEQFF. The CDR3 DNA reads as TGTGCCAGCAGCTTAGCGCCCGCGGGTTACAATGAGCAGTTCTTC.

V is TRBV6-5 and J is TRBJ1-1; D is perhaps TRBD1 (5 bases). V lost 0 bases, J lost 2 bases, and 13 bases lay in between. From germline, CDR1 is MNHEY and CDR2 SVGAGI. The CDR3 is 16 amino acids. CDR3 in DNA: TGTGCCAGCAGTTACTCGGGTTTGGGGCTCAACACTGAAGCTTTCTTT. It yields the protein CASSYSGLGLNTEAFF.

This rearrangement joins TRBV19 to TRBJ2-7; D is ambiguous. Germline V gives CDR1 LNHDA, CDR2 SQIVND (reference sequence). V lost 4 bases and J lost 2, with 15 bases in between. The CDR3 loop spans 15 amino acids. DNA for the CDR3: TGTGCCAGTAGTACCTACAACCGGGCAACCTACGAGCAGTACTTC. This codes for CASSTYNRATYEQYF.

In this sample, this clonotype turned up many times. The CDR3 DNA follows: TGTGCCAGCAGGCTACAGGGATTTACTGAAGCTTTCTTT. It is translated as CASRLQGFTEAFF. The chain links TRBV6-2 or TRBV6-3 to TRBJ1-1; TRBD1 is a possible D gene (6 bases). The CDR3 is made up of 13 amino acids. The germline CDR1 and CDR2 sequences are MNHEY and SVGEGT. The V end lost 6 bases, the J end lost 5 bases, and 13 bases lay between the germline ends.

This clonotype was seen only a few times. The rearrangement joins TRBV6-5 to TRBJ2-1, with 8 bases fitting TRBD1. The CDR3 sequence is 19 residues long. From germline, CDR1 is MNHEY and CDR2 SVGAGI. The J segment lost 0 bases and the V segment lost 2 bases, leaving 12 bases of the junction unmatched. The CDR3 is CASSYGLTGGDFSYNEQFF. The DNA for the CDR3 is TGTGCCAGCAGTTACGGTCTCACAGGGGGTGACTTCTCCTACAATGAGCAGTTCTTC.

The chain joins TRBV4-3 to TRBJ2-3; D may match TRBD1 or TRBD2 (6 bases each). V was shortened by 1 base and J by 2 bases, with 10 bases between the two germline ends. The V gene's germline CDR1 is LGHNA and CDR2 YSLEER. The CDR3 is 15 residues long. CDR3 nucleotide sequence: TGCGCCAGCAGCCAAGCGGGGGCCTCCACAGATACGCAGTATTTT. Residues: CASSQAGASTDTQYF.

There are many counts of this clonotype. CDR3 residues: CASSDLSSYEQYF. For the CDR3, the DNA is TGTGCCAGCTCGGACTTGAGCTCCTACGAGCAGTACTTC. The chain recombines TRBV7-6 with TRBJ2-7; possibly TRBD2 for D (5 bases). Germline V gene data show CDR1 as SGHVS and CDR2 as FNYEAQ. There are 13 residues in the CDR3. V was trimmed by 8 bases and J by 0 bases, leaving 11 bases between them. Full variable domain (outside the CDR3, taken from reference TRBV7-6 and TRBJ2-7): GAGVSQSPRYKVTKRGQDVALRCDPISGHVSLYWYRQALGQGPEFLTYFNYEAQQDKSGLPNDRFSAERPEGSISTLTIQRTEQRDSAMYRCASSDLSSYEQYFGPGTRLTVT.

J is TRBJ2-7 and V is TRBV6-1; D tentatively fits TRBD1 or TRBD2 (5 bases each). The CDR3 is 17 residues long. Germline V CDR1 and CDR2: MNHNS, SASEGT. V lost 0 bases to trimming and J lost 0 bases, with 15 bases between them. The CDR3 DNA reads as TGTGCCAGCAGTGAAGCAACGGGGCAGGGATCCTCCTACGAGCAGTACGTC. Protein: CASSEATGQGSSYEQYV.

The genes are TRBV9 and TRBJ1-1; D remains unclear. The V gene's germline CDR1 is SGDLS and CDR2 YYNGEE. Deletions cut 4 bases from V and 2 bases from J, with 12 bases between. The CDR3 is 14 amino acids. The CDR3 DNA is TGTGCCAGCAGCCCCCGCGGCTTTAACACTGAAGCTTTCTTT. It yields the protein CASSPRGFNTEAFF.

This clonotype was counted a single time. The V gene is TRBV27, the J gene TRBJ2-5; TRBD2 is a possible D gene (5 bases). The V gene's germline CDR1 is MNHEY and CDR2 SMNVEV (reference sequence). V was clipped by 0 bases and J by 3 bases, with 8 bases between them. The CDR3 contains 14 residues. For the CDR3, the DNA is TGTGCCAGCAGTTTATCTGAGGGTAAAGAGACCCAGTACTTC. Translation: CASSLSEGKETQYF.

The chain joins TRBV6-1 to TRBJ1-1; maybe TRBD1 (6 bases). The CDR3 covers 16 residues. From germline, CDR1 is MNHNS and CDR2 SASEGT. Trimming took 2 bases from V and 2 from J, leaving 15 bases between them. CDR3 DNA: TGTGCCAGCAGTGAAATCTCGGACAGATTAAACACTGAAGCTTTCTTT. Protein: CASSEISDRLNTEAFF.

Only a few counts were recorded for this clonotype. This rearrangement joins TRBV6-5 to TRBJ1-1; D possibly corresponds to TRBD1 (5 bases). CDR1 is MNHEY, CDR2 SVGAGI, per germline. Trimming took off 4 bases at V and 4 bases at J, with 19 bases between the two ends. The CDR3 sequence is 16 residues long. The CDR3 spells CASSWSPKGRFTEAFF. The CDR3 DNA reads TGTGCCAGCAGTTGGTCCCCCAAGGGGCGCTTCACTGAAGCTTTCTTT.

This clonotype was observed a handful of times. V and J are TRBV7-9 and TRBJ2-1; 8 bases match TRBD1. V shed 5 bases, J shed 8 bases, and the junction held 11 bases outside the gene matches. The CDR3 has 15 amino acids. The germline V gene has CDR1 SEHNR and CDR2 FQNEAQ (reference sequence). In nucleotides, the CDR3 is TGTGCCAGCAGCCGGACAGGGTTCGCCATATATGAGCAGTTCTTC. It yields the protein CASSRTGFAIYEQFF.

This clonotype has just a few counts. The chain links TRBV10-3 to TRBJ2-7, with a possible D match to TRBD1 (6 bases). V lost 3 bases, J lost 0 bases, and 9 bases lay in between. The CDR3 length is 14 residues. Germline V gene lookup returns CDR1 ENHRY and CDR2 SYGVKD. The CDR3 region is CAISDTGNSYEQYV. CDR3 nucleotides: TGTGCCATCAGTGACACAGGGAACTCCTACGAGCAGTACGTC.

Only a few counts were recorded for this clonotype. The chain has TRBV7-6 and TRBJ2-5; TRBD1 aligns across 9 bases. Germline CDR1 is SGHVS and CDR2 is FNYEAQ. The V gene end was trimmed by 5 bases and the J gene end by 0 bases; junction bases not matched to a gene: 4. The CDR3 has 15 residues. CDR3 nucleotide sequence: TGTGCCAGCAGCCTGACAGGGGGGAACCAAGAGACCCAGTACTTC. It yields the protein CASSLTGGNQETQYF.

There are a few counts of this clonotype. The gene calls are TRBV5-4 and TRBJ1-2; D ambiguous. The CDR3 spans 14 residues. Trimming stripped 0 bases from V and 7 bases from J, with 13 bases between. Germline V gives CDR1 SGHNT, CDR2 YYREEE (reference sequence). In DNA, the CDR3 is TGTGCCAGCAGCTTGGAAGGCTTAGCAGCTGGCTACACCTTC. It is translated as CASSLEGLAAGYTF.

The genes are TRBV2 and TRBJ1-5, with D possibly being TRBD1 (6 bases). Trimming removed 3 bases at V and 6 bases at J, with 12 bases between. CDR3 length: 14 residues. Germline assignment: CDR1 SNHLY and CDR2 FYNNEI. CDR3 nucleotides: TGTGCCAGCAGTGACGGGGGGGCAGCTCAGCCCCAGCATTTT. It is translated as CASSDGGAAQPQHF.

The chain combines TRBV5-1 with TRBJ2-3; a weak D match, TRBD1 (5 bases). The CDR3 sequence is 14 residues long. Trimming took off 7 bases at V and 3 bases at J, with 15 bases between the two ends. Germline V CDR1 and CDR2: SGHRS, YFSETQ. The CDR3 is CASGAVSATDTQYF. The CDR3 DNA reads as TGCGCCAGCGGGGCGGTAAGCGCGACAGATACGCAGTATTTT.

The V gene is TRBV9, the J gene TRBJ1-3; D gene unclear. The germline V and J ends were trimmed by 2 bases and 4 bases, with 13 bases remaining between them. Germline-derived CDR1 and CDR2 are SGDLS and YYNGEE. The CDR3 is 15 amino acids. This CDR3 reads CASSVDGSRGNTIYF. As DNA, the CDR3 is TGTGCCAGCAGCGTTGACGGTTCCAGGGGAAACACCATATATTTT.

This clonotype was detected a few times. The genes are TRBV12-3 or TRBV12-4 and TRBJ2-7; D possibly matches TRBD1 or TRBD2 (5 bases each). This CDR3 contains 13 residues. V was cut by 0 bases and J by 5 bases, with 8 bases left in between. CDR3: CASSLAGVHEQYV. The CDR3 DNA follows: TGTGCCAGCAGTTTAGCGGGGGTCCACGAGCAGTACGTC.

This chain links TRBV7-9 with TRBJ1-2; possibly TRBD1 for D (5 bases). V was clipped by 4 bases and J by 1 base, with 19 bases between them. Looked up from germline, CDR1 is SEHNR and CDR2 is FQNEAQ (reference sequence). The CDR3 loop spans 17 amino acids. This CDR3 reads CASSSGALRGINYGYTF. In nucleotides, the CDR3 is TGTGCCAGCAGCTCCGGGGCTCTTCGGGGGATTAACTATGGCTACACCTTC.

This sequence joins TRBV20-1 and TRBJ2-7; 10 bases match TRBD1. Germline V gives CDR1 DFQATT, CDR2 SNEGSKA (reference sequence). CDR3 length: 19 amino acids. V was pared by 6 bases and J by 0 bases, with 20 bases of the junction left unmatched. CDR3 in amino acids: CSATTPGQGSQRGSYEQYF. CDR3 sequence (DNA): TGCAGTGCCACAACACCGGGACAGGGGTCCCAAAGGGGCTCCTACGAGCAGTACTTC.

This clonotype occurred a few times. The chain joins TRBV20-1 to TRBJ1-4; 7 bases agree with TRBD1. The V gene's germline CDR1 is DFQATT and CDR2 SNEGSKA (reference sequence). This CDR3 has 15 residues. After removal of 1 base from V and 11 bases from J, the junction contained 13 bases not matched to a gene. The DNA for the CDR3 is TGCAGTGCTAGAGGAGATGGGGCAGGGGGACGGAAACTGTTTTTT. Amino acids: CSARGDGAGGRKLFF.

A word on this clonotype: This CDR3 is missing its conserved last phenylalanine or tryptophan, likely due to a read error. V is TRBV7-6 and J is TRBJ1-1; TRBD1 matches at 9 bases. Germline V gene data show CDR1 as SGHVS and CDR2 as FNYEAQ. The trim removed 5 bases at V and 5 bases at J, leaving 9 bases unmatched. This CDR3 spans 15 amino acids. The CDR3 bases are TGTGCCAGCAGCGTTACGGACAGGGGAGAGACTGAAGCTTTCATT. This encodes CASSVTDRGETEAFI.

This clonotype has a handful of counts. The gene calls are TRBV20-1 and TRBJ2-1, with D tentatively TRBD2 (7 bases). The CDR3 length is 17 residues. V shed 3 bases and J shed 0 bases, with 18 bases lying between them. Germline values: CDR1 DFQATT, CDR2 SNEGSKA (reference sequence). Here the CDR3 DNA reads TGCAGTGCTAGTCCGATCGGGGGGCCCAGCTCCTACAATGAGCAGTTCTTC. Amino acid sequence: CSASPIGGPSSYNEQFF.